This T cell receptor beta chain was sequenced for a study of blood T cell repertoires in COVID-19. With 7 bases clipped from V and 5 bases from J, the junction kept 4 bases outside the gene matches. Germline loops: CDR1 KGHDR, CDR2 SFDVKD. This CDR3 is built from 14 residues. Methods used by the authors: Using reference gene primer amplification, nucleated cell counts were estimated. Generated by immunoSEQ multiplex PCR, the TCRdb table keeps only in-frame clones and is missing some. V and J calls plus clone size are reproduced from that table; the DNA served to infer D and trimming. This sample carries about 280,000 clones, 85% to 90% of them seen once, and the ten largest clones take roughly 5.1%.

The specimen sequenced was peripheral blood. The chain has TRBV24-1 and TRBJ2-5; 12 bases fit TRBD1. This receptor was obtained from a man aged 35-49 years with acute or convalescent COVID-19. CDR3 bases: TGTGCCACCAGGGGACAGGGGGCTCGGGAGACCCAGTACTTC. Translated, it gives CATRGQGARETQYF.